This T cell receptor (beta chain) derives from a study of shared clonotypes between healthy human individuals (TCRdb year 2020). In the study overall: The cohort included three men and a couple of women between 18 and 49 years of age. For each donor, CD4 naive and CD4 memory were each given three plates, CD8 naive was given two plates, and CD8 memory was given one plate. To estimate repertoire size and how much clonotype sharing occurs between individuals, the study deeply sequenced the blood TCR repertoires of several healthy adults. To increase sequencing depth and limit assay-specific biases, TCR repertoire library preparation and sequencing were carried out by different laboratories using diverse techniques. Per donor, leukapheresis produced somewhere between about 0.85 and 9.5 billion PBMCs. The paper as a whole reports these results and caveats: Sampling was restricted to blood, and TCR repertoires in tissue are likely to differ from TCR repertoires in blood. Even with the large sequencing depth, rarefaction of the sorted-subset datasets indicated that sequencing was incomplete. Because the study included a small number of donors, the genetic and exposure-history diversity represented was limited. Based on pairwise subsampling, the degree of clonotype sharing among donors was expected to be affected by sequencing depth. Clonotypes shared by all four sorted-subset donors showed higher generation probabilities than non-shared clonotypes. Naive subsets generally had larger estimated clonotype richness than memory subsets did. Sharing across a few donors was observed for about 5% of naive CD4, over 3% of naive CD8, 2% to 2.5% of memory CD4, and around 0.44% of memory CD8 clonotypes.

Note on this clone: Which antigen it targets is not known. It has no much larger one-base neighbor in the sample; base qualities were not kept. The sample holds other DNA sequences that translate to the same CDR3.

V is reduced by 0 bases and J by 4 bases, leaving a spacing of 7 bases between them. Its CDR3 holds 13 amino acids, cysteine through phenylalanine. The DNA shown is the 39-base CDR3, in frame from base 1. Based on the germline V gene, the CDR1 and CDR2 sequences are MNHEY and SVGAGI. Using the deep immunoSEQ assay, TCR CDR3 regions were amplified from genomic DNA by multiplex PCR. Genomic DNA extracted from each cell subset was distributed evenly over all wells of several immunoSEQ 96-well plates, and each plate served as one replicate. For sorted subsets, roughly 200 ng of genomic DNA, equivalent to around 29,000 T cell genomes, went into each replicate PCR. Purified libraries were quantified with a Qubit 3.0 fluorometer, sized on a Bioanalyzer 2100, and re-quantified with the KAPA Library Quantification kit. A separate single-read 150-cycle Illumina NextSeq 550 flow cell was used to sequence each immunoSEQ 96-well plate. The source study handled its data this way. Because only junctional sequences without quality scores were contained in the immunoSEQ output, filtering matching that applied to full-length reads could not be performed. To assign V/J genes and CDR3, sequences were annotated against IMGT germline references using PyIR, a Python wrapper for IgBLAST v1.9. Reads with weak V/J assignments (E-value above 1e-6), missing CDR3, stop codons, out-of-frame junctions, or ambiguous translated residues were removed. V3J clonotypes were defined by identical inferred V gene, J gene, and CDR3 amino acid sequence. Percentage overlap between repertoires was calculated by dividing the number of shared unique clonotypes by the size of the smaller repertoire. Richness of each repertoire was evaluated using RTK rarefaction, the Chao1 estimator, and Recon v2.1 estimates of unobserved clonotypes. For all TCRbeta clonotypes obtained by the gDNA method from a few donors, generation probabilities were computed with OLGA. TCRdb mirrors the immuneACCESS table, restricted to in-frame sequences. Some clones are absent from its copies; in checked studies, under half trace to an unresolved V gene, and the reason for the others is unknown. V and J calls plus clone size are reproduced from that table; the DNA served to infer D and trimming. The sample contains 2 million to 2.5 million clones, approximately 94% of them found a single time. The ten largest clones capture more than 0.1% of the sample.

The donors were healthy, HIV-negative adults with no recently reported acute infections or vaccinations. All donors were Caucasian adults living in Nashville, Tennessee, USA. CD4+ T cells were enriched by magnetic negative selection; naive cells were then positively selected on CD45RA, and the negative fraction formed the memory subset. Blood was collected by leukapheresis, and PBMCs were isolated by Ficoll-Histopaque density gradient centrifugation and then cryopreserved in liquid nitrogen vapor phase. Analytical flow cytometry was used to check the purity and quantity of every magnetically sorted T cell population. Genomic DNA was isolated from each sorted fraction and quantified by UV absorbance on a Nanodrop 2000c.

The clonotype comes from a man between 18 and 29 years old in good health. The V and J genes are TRBV6-5 and TRBJ2-7; the D gene is not confidently resolved. The sequenced sample consisted of naive CD4+ T cells sorted from blood. The label giving this sample's cell subset or site can be read as: CD45RA+ positively selected. The encoded CDR3 is CASSYSTAYEQYF. The sequence in DNA is TGTGCCAGCAGTTACTCGACCGCATACGAGCAGTACTTC.